Listed below are T cell receptor beta chains from one sample, sequenced in a study of identical twins. In TCRdb, the 5' RACE reads were re-called with MiXCR into one record per CDR3 protein. This sample has around 290,000 distinct CDR3 sequences; roughly 9.8% occur once, and the top ten carry 5.5% to 9%. These sequences were also reported in another study, on yellow fever vaccine responses in identical twins.

Sequencing input: CD8+ T cells sorted from blood. These receptors came from a woman between 18 and 29 years old in good health. The CDR3 runs from the conserved cysteine through the conserved F or W. Not all rows give a size; the values are once, few, many and, for expanded clones, a class.

>TRBJ2-5|TRBV29-1|few
CSALMYSQETQYF
>TRBJ2-2|TRBV5-5|NA
CASSLRQGKTGELFF
>TRBJ2-1|TRBV3-1|many
CASSQEGGKSNEQFF
>TRBJ2-6|TRBV7-6|NA
CASSLYRSGANVLTF
>TRBJ2-1|TRBV7-9|few
CASSTLQGTQNEQFF
>TRBJ1-4|TRBV29-1|NA
CSVYRGGDEKLFF
>TRBJ2-2|TRBV9|many
CASRGRTATGELFF
>TRBJ2-3|TRBV5-6|many
CASSFFQGADTQYF
>TRBJ2-1|TRBV15|few
CATSRTGTYNEQFF
>TRBJ2-3|TRBV20-1|NA
CSPQVGDTQYF
>TRBJ2-5|TRBV7-8|few
CASSEVLYQETQYF
>TRBJ2-1|TRBV10-3|many
CAISESGSAYNEQFF
>TRBJ2-5|TRBV9|few
CASSASFTRRETQYF
>TRBJ1-2|TRBV3-1|many
CASSHSKLRDSDYGYTF
>TRBJ2-1|TRBV4-1|NA
CASSRPGTSSYNEQFF
>TRBJ2-3|TRBV24-1|few
CATSDYPGSTDTQYF
>TRBJ2-3|TRBV13|many
CASSWAGPSPDTQYF
>TRBJ1-3|TRBV20-1|NA
CSAAQGGPGNTIYF
>TRBJ2-2|TRBV12-3/TRBV12-4|many
CASSPKQDTGELFF
>TRBJ2-1|TRBV5-1|many
CASSETGPRGNEQFF
>TRBJ1-1|TRBV7-9|NA
CASRRPENTEGFF
>TRBJ1-5|TRBV4-3|many
CASSQDMRNQPQHF
>TRBJ2-7|TRBV7-2|NA
CASSPWEGYEQYF
>TRBJ2-7|TRBV7-9|many
CASLLTSGTPYEQYF
>TRBJ2-1|TRBV7-3|many
CASSLGIQGARYNEQFF
>TRBJ2-1|TRBV6-1|few
CASTAGGSDEQFF
>TRBJ2-7|TRBV7-9|few
CASSSAGGEGEQYF
>TRBJ1-5|TRBV7-9|many
CAVGVQPQHF
>TRBJ2-7|TRBV4-2|many
CASSQRTGTASSEQYF